This is a list of T cell receptor beta chains from one sample in a study of blood T cell repertoires in COVID-19. Assay used: immunoSEQ multiplex PCR; TCRdb lists only in-frame clones, some missing. The sample holds about 140,000 clones; around 80% are singletons and the top ten take roughly 14%. The sequenced sample consisted of peripheral blood. These receptors were taken from an elderly man with acute or convalescent COVID-19. Each CDR3 is given with its conserved first and last residue. The D gene is left open where the match is weak. The size of a clone is reported for some rows only, either as once, few or many, or as a class for expanded clones.

DNA	CDR3	J	D	V	size
TGTGCCAGCAGCTTGTTTTCAGGCAATCAGCCCCAGCATTTT	CASSLFSGNQPQHF	TRBJ1-5	NA	TRBV5-5	once
TGCAGCGTTATTCCCCGGGGCTATGGCTACACCTTC	CSVIPRGYGYTF	TRBJ1-2	NA	TRBV29-1	NA
TGTGCCAGCAGCATAAACAGGGACAATGAGCAGTTCTTC	CASSINRDNEQFF	TRBJ2-1	NA	TRBV9	NA
TGTGCCAGCAGCGTAAACAGGGATGGGAACATTCAGTACTTC	CASSVNRDGNIQYF	TRBJ2-4	NA	TRBV9	NA
TGCGCCAGCACACCCACAGGGGGGTACACTGAAGCTTTCTTT	CASTPTGGYTEAFF	TRBJ1-1	TRBD1	TRBV5-1	NA
TGTGCCAGCAACAAAATAGGGGGCATGAACACTGAAGCTTTCTTT	CASNKIGGMNTEAFF	TRBJ1-1	TRBD1	TRBV7-2	NA
TGTGCCAGCAGCAAGGGACATAGGTCTGAAGCTTTCTTT	CASSKGHRSEAFF	TRBJ1-1	NA	TRBV3-1/TRBV3-2	few
TGTGCCAGCAGCCCGAGCGGGGGAGCGAACACCGGGGAGCTGTTTTTT	CASSPSGGANTGELFF	TRBJ2-2	TRBD2	TRBV7-3	NA
TGTGCCAGCAGCCAAGACGGGGGACAGGCGTATTCACCCCTCCACTTT	CASSQDGGQAYSPLHF	TRBJ1-6	TRBD1	TRBV14	NA
TGTGCCAGCAGCTTAGAAGGAGGGGCTGGGGAGACCCAGTACTTC	CASSLEGGAGETQYF	TRBJ2-5	NA	TRBV7-9	few
TGTGCCACCAGCAGAGATAGGTGGGAGCAGCCCCAGCATTTT	CATSRDRWEQPQHF	TRBJ1-5	NA	TRBV15	NA
TGTGCCAGCTCACGGTTAGGGGGCTCTCCCTCCTACGAGCAGTACTTC	CASSRLGGSPSYEQYF	TRBJ2-7	TRBD1	TRBV18	NA
TGTGCCAGCAGGCGAGCACAGGGTACATATTCACCCCTCCACTTT	CASRRAQGTYSPLHF	TRBJ1-6	NA	TRBV28	NA
TGTGCCAGCAGCTCTACGGGGGAAAGCACAGATACGCAGTATTTT	CASSSTGESTDTQYF	TRBJ2-3	NA	TRBV7-9	medium-sized
TGTGCCAGCAGTTACGGGACAGGGTATGAGCAGTACTTC	CASSYGTGYEQYF	TRBJ2-7	TRBD1	TRBV6-5	NA
TGTGCCAGCAGTGAAGCGAGGGGACAGGGTGTTACTGAAGCTTTCTTT	CASSEARGQGVTEAFF	TRBJ1-1	TRBD1	TRBV6-1	NA
TGTGCCAGCAGCGAGGACAGGGGCTCCTACGAGCAGTACTTC	CASSEDRGSYEQYF	TRBJ2-7	TRBD1	TRBV7-9	few
TGTGCCAGCAGCTTGGAGAGGCATGCGAACACTGAAGCTTTCTTT	CASSLERHANTEAFF	TRBJ1-1	NA	TRBV5-6	NA
TGCGCCAGCAGCTTGGTATCCCGAGAGGGCGAGCAGTACTTC	CASSLVSREGEQYF	TRBJ2-7	NA	TRBV5-1	few
TGTGCCAGCAGCCGCGAGGGGGCCGGGGAGCTGTTTTTT	CASSREGAGELFF	TRBJ2-2	NA	TRBV6-2/TRBV6-3	NA
TGTGCCAGCAGCTTAAATCTTAACACCGGGGAGCTGTTTTTT	CASSLNLNTGELFF	TRBJ2-2	NA	TRBV7-3	NA
TGTGCCAGCTCACCACTGGGACAGGGAAATCAGCCCCAGCATTTT	CASSPLGQGNQPQHF	TRBJ1-5	TRBD1	TRBV18	NA
TGTGCCAGCCTAAAAAACAGCGGCATGAACACTGAAGCTTTCTTT	CASLKNSGMNTEAFF	TRBJ1-1	NA	TRBV27	NA
TGTGCTAGCAGCCCCCGGGACTCCCTATCGTCTCCCCAGTACTTC	CASSPRDSLSSPQYF	TRBJ2-5	NA	TRBV7-7	once
TGTGCCAGCAGCTCAACGAGGGGACTCAGGGAAAGCAATGAGCAGTTCTTC	CASSSTRGLRESNEQFF	TRBJ2-1	NA	TRBV7-9	NA